The 21 T cell receptor beta chains below all came from one sample that was sequenced in a study of shared clonotypes between healthy human individuals. The table came from immunoSEQ multiplex PCR; TCRdb's copy has only in-frame clones and leaves some out. The sample lists hundreds of thousands of clones; about 96% were seen once. Selected positively for CCR7 and CD45RO-negative, naive CD8 cells excluded terminally differentiated effector memory CD45RA+ cells. Sequenced: naive CD8+ T cells sorted from blood. These receptors were taken from a woman in her thirties in good health.

The rearrangement links TRBV5-6 to TRBJ2-1; TRBD1 aligns across 8 bases. The CDR3 runs 13 residues. V was pared by 4 bases and J by 6 bases, with 3 bases of the junction left unmatched. Germline loops: CDR1 SGHDT, CDR2 YYEEEE. The CDR3 DNA sequence: TGTGCCAGCAGCCTCGGACAGGGCAATGAGCAGTTCTTC. Its protein is CASSLGQGNEQFF. Based on the CDR3 plus reference TRBV5-6 and TRBJ2-1, the full variable domain is DAGVTQSPTHLIKTRGQQVTLRCSPKSGHDTVSWYQQALGQGPQFIFQYYEEEERQRGNFPDRFSGHQFPNYSSELNVNALLLGDSALYLCASSLGQGNEQFFGPGTRLTVL.

The chain combines TRBV21-1 with TRBJ1-5; the table's D call, TRBD1, has no DNA check behind it. TRBV21-1 is tagged as a pseudogene. The CDR3 is 15 residues long. The CDR3 coding sequence is TGTGCCAGCAGCAATGGACCAGGGGGCAATCAGCCCCAGCATTTT. Protein: CASSNGPGGNQPQHF.

The rearrangement joins TRBV7-9 to TRBJ2-7, with TRBD1 matching over 7 bases. This CDR3 is built from 14 residues. Germline V gene lookup returns CDR1 SEHNR and CDR2 FQNEAQ (reference sequence). The junction had 4 bases not matched to a gene; V was cut back by 2 bases and J by 3 bases. CDR3 sequence reads: CASSLKDRNYEQYF. The DNA of the CDR3 is TGTGCCAGCAGCTTAAAGGACAGGAACTACGAGCAGTACTTC.

The rearrangement uses TRBV2 and TRBJ2-5, with 9 nucleotides matching TRBD1. Per the germline V gene, CDR1 is SNHLY and CDR2 is FYNNEI. CDR3 size: 14 residues. Trimming took 5 bases from V and 2 from J; bases not matched to a gene: 3. The CDR3 loop is CASSTGTGQETQYF. The CDR3 region has the DNA TGTGCCAGCAGTACCGGGACAGGGCAAGAGACCCAGTACTTC. The full variable domain, completed using reference TRBV2 and TRBJ2-5, is EPEVTQTPSHQVTQMGQEVILRCVPISNHLYFYWYRQILGQKVEFLVSFYNNEISEKSEIFDDQFSVERPDGSNFTLKIRSTKLEDSAMYFCASSTGTGQETQYFGPGTRLLVL.

The rearrangement joins TRBV19 to TRBJ2-5; TRBD1 might be the D (6 bases). Trimming shortened V by 2 bases and J by 2 bases, and 12 bases separated the two germline ends. Germline V CDR1 and CDR2: LNHDA, SQIVND (reference sequence). The CDR3 sequence is 15 residues long. CDR3 DNA: TGTGCCAGTAGTATAATCACAGGGAAGCAAGAGACCCAGTACTTC. It is translated as CASSIITGKQETQYF.

The CDR3 spells CASSQTGATGELFF. The DNA of the CDR3 is TGTGCCAGCAGCCAAACAGGGGCCACCGGGGAGCTGTTTTTT. This chain joins TRBV7-9 and TRBJ2-2; 7 nucleotides line up with TRBD1. V lost 5 bases to trimming and J lost 4 bases; unmatched junction nucleotides: 4. This CDR3 region has 14 residues. CDR1 and CDR2 from the germline V gene are SEHNR and FQNEAQ (reference sequence).

CDR3 residues: CASSEAVNRGFTEAFF. CDR3 coding DNA: TGTGCCAGCAGTGAAGCGGTAAACAGGGGTTTTACTGAAGCTTTCTTT. The genes are TRBV2 and TRBJ1-1; TRBD1 agrees at 7 bases. Trimming cost V 0 bases and J 5 bases; bases outside gene matches: 9. The CDR3 runs to 16 residues. Germline CDR1 SNHLY, CDR2 FYNNEI.

This chain connects TRBV29-1 to TRBJ2-4, with TRBD2 matching 10 bases. Germline V gives CDR1 SQVTM, CDR2 ANQGSEA. The CDR3 runs 19 residues. The trim removed 3 bases at V and 3 bases at J, leaving 17 bases unmatched. The CDR3 DNA sequence: TGCAGCGTTGAGGCTTCTCTAGCGGGAGAGTCTTTGGGCAAAAACATTCAGTACTTC. Translating it yields CSVEASLAGESLGKNIQYF.

The chain recombines TRBV6-1 with TRBJ2-1; 7 nucleotides match TRBD2. Unmatched junction bases numbered 7, after V lost 3 bases and J lost 8 bases. Germline V CDR1 and CDR2: MNHNS, SASEGT. The CDR3 consists of 14 residues. The CDR3 protein is CASSEWRESYEQFF. The CDR3 DNA reads as TGTGCCAGCAGTGAGTGGCGGGAGAGCTATGAGCAGTTCTTC.

The chain employs TRBV6-5 and TRBJ2-1, with a possible D match to TRBD2 (5 bases). The germline CDR1 and CDR2 sequences are MNHEY and SVGAGI. The CDR3 length is 14 residues. V lost 8 bases to trimming and J lost 5 bases, with 16 bases between them. The CDR3 reads CASGELSAHNEQFF. The CDR3 DNA reads TGTGCCAGCGGAGAACTTAGCGCTCACAATGAGCAGTTCTTC.

This sequence joins TRBV13 and TRBJ1-2; 9 positions agree with TRBD1. This CDR3 contains 15 residues. Germline values: CDR1 PRHDT, CDR2 FYEKMQ (reference sequence). V lost 5 bases to trimming and J lost 4 bases; unmatched junction nucleotides: 8. The DNA of the CDR3 is TGTGCCAGCAGCCCGCGGACAGGGGCGGCCTATGGCTACACCTTC. Its protein product is CASSPRTGAAYGYTF.

The chain uses TRBV5-4 and TRBJ2-7; TRBD2 matches at 9 bases. V shed 7 bases and J 6 bases; nucleotides not matched to a gene: 8. The CDR3 runs 13 residues. From germline, CDR1 is SGHNT and CDR2 YYREEE (reference sequence). CDR3 sequence (DNA): TGTGCCAGCCTAGAGGAAGCGGGAGGCGAGCAGTACTTC. It is translated as CASLEEAGGEQYF.

The V and J genes are TRBV11-2 and TRBJ2-1, with 9 bases fitting TRBD2. In germline, CDR1 is SGHAT, CDR2 FQNNGV. V dropped 1 base and J dropped 2; count of bases not matched to a gene: 3. This CDR3 spans 16 amino acids. CDR3 DNA: TGTGCCAGCAGCTTAGTAGCGGGAGAAACCTACAATGAGCAGTTCTTC. Protein product: CASSLVAGETYNEQFF.

CDR3 bases: TGTGCCAGCAGCTCCGAGAACACCGGGGAGCTGTTTTTT. Its translation is CASSSENTGELFF. The rearrangement joins TRBV5-6 to TRBJ2-2; D is unclear. The germline V and J ends were trimmed by 3 bases and 1 base, with 4 bases remaining between them. Germline V lookup: CDR1 SGHDT, CDR2 YYEEEE. This CDR3 region has 13 residues.

This clone was counted a few times. The rearrangement uses TRBV11-2 and TRBJ2-7; 7 bases map to TRBD1. After removal of 6 bases from V and 2 bases from J, the junction contained 4 bases not matched to a gene. The CDR3 covers 13 residues. CDR1 SGHAT and CDR2 FQNNGV come from the germline V gene. CDR3 DNA sequence: TGTGCCAGCAGATCAGGGGGAACCTACGAGCAGTACTTC. Translated, it gives CASRSGGTYEQYF.

This clone was observed a single time. CDR3 sequence: CASRMYAGGDNSPLHF. The CDR3 DNA reads TGTGCCAGCAGGATGTACGCAGGCGGAGATAATTCACCCCTCCACTTT. V is TRBV27 and J is TRBJ1-6; D uncertain. This CDR3 contains 16 residues. V was pared by 6 bases and J by 5 bases, with 17 bases between. Germline V gene sequence: CDR1 MNHEY, CDR2 SMNVEV (reference sequence).

The chain has TRBV13 and TRBJ2-3; weak D call: TRBD2 (5 bases). The CDR3 covers 18 residues. V dropped 0 bases and J dropped 2 bases, with 18 bases sitting between them. The germline CDR1 and CDR2 sequences are PRHDT and FYEKMQ (reference sequence). For the CDR3, the DNA is TGTGCCAGCAGCTTAGGGGGCAGGTTGGTGGGAGACACAGATACGCAGTATTTT. As protein: CASSLGGRLVGDTDTQYF. Together with reference TRBV13 and TRBJ2-3, the CDR3 gives the full variable domain: AAGVIQSPRHLIKEKRETATLKCYPIPRHDTVYWYQQGPGQDPQFLISFYEKMQSDKGSIPDRFSAQQFSDYHSELNMSSLELGDSALYFCASSLGGRLVGDTDTQYFGPGTRLTVL.

This chain connects TRBV5-5 to TRBJ1-2; no clear D gene. In germline, CDR1 is SGHKS, CDR2 YYEKEE (reference sequence). The CDR3 runs 8 residues. V dropped 7 bases and J dropped 7 bases, with 2 bases sitting between them. The DNA of the CDR3 is TGTGCCAGCGGTGGCTACACCTTC. This encodes CASGGYTF.

The chain combines TRBV4-1 with TRBJ2-7; 12 nucleotides agree with TRBD1. This CDR3 contains 15 residues. Trimming took 3 bases from V and 4 from J; bases not matched to a gene: 4. Per germline, CDR1 MGHRA and CDR2 YSYEKL. Here the CDR3 reads CASSQGTGGGYEQYF. The CDR3 bases are TGCGCCAGCAGCCAGGGGACAGGGGGCGGTTACGAGCAGTACTTC.

The rearrangement links TRBV29-1 to TRBJ1-2; no reliable D call. This CDR3 contains 13 residues. Trimming took 7 bases from V and 0 from J, leaving 12 bases between them. Germline CDR1 SQVTM, CDR2 ANQGSEA. The CDR3 nucleotides read TGCAGCGCCGTAGTGGGCCCTAACTATGGCTACACCTTC. This sequence encodes CSAVVGPNYGYTF. Full variable domain (rest looked up from reference TRBV29-1 and TRBJ1-2): SAVISQKPSRDICQRGTSLTIQCQVDSQVTMMFWYRQQPGQSLTLIATANQGSEATYESGFVIDKFPISRPNLTFSTLTVSNMSPEDSSIYLCSAVVGPNYGYTFGSGTRLTVV.

The chain is built from TRBV5-1 and TRBJ2-7, with D tentatively TRBD2 (6 bases). The V gene lost 1 base and the J gene lost 3 bases, with 14 bases spanning the gap. Per germline, CDR1 SGHRS and CDR2 YFSETQ. The CDR3 length is 15 residues. CDR3 bases: TGCGCCAGCAGCTTGTCGGGGGAGTCAGACTACGAGCAGTACTTC. It encodes CASSLSGESDYEQYF.